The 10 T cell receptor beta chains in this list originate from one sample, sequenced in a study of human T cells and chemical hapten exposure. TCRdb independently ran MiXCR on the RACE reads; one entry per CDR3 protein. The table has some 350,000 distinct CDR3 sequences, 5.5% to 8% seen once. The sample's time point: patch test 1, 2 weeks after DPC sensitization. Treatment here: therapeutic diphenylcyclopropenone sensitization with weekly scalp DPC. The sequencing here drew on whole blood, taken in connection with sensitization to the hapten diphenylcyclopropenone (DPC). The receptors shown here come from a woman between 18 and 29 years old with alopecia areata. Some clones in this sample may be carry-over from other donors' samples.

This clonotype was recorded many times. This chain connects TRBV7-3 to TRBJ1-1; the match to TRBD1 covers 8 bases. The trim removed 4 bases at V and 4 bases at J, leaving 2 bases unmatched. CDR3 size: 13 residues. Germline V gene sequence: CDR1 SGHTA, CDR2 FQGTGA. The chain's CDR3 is CASSSTGATEAFF. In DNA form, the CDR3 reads TGTGCCAGCAGCTCGACAGGGGCCACTGAAGCTTTCTTT.

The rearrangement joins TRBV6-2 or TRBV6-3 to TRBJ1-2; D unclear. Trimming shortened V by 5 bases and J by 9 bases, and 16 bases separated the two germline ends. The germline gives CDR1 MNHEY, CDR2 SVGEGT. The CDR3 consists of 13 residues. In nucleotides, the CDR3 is TGTGCCAGCAGTCCTCCCCCCTGCTGCCGCTACACCTTC. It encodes CASSPPPCCRYTF.

The CDR3 here is CATARGVSYNEQFF. The CDR3 DNA is TGTGCCACCGCCCGGGGGGTCTCCTACAATGAGCAGTTCTTC. This chain links TRBV6-5 with TRBJ2-1; 7 nucleotides line up with TRBD2. Germline assignment: CDR1 MNHEY and CDR2 SVGAGI. Losses at the gene ends were 10 bases for V and 0 bases for J; bases not matched to a gene: 6. The CDR3 runs to 14 residues.

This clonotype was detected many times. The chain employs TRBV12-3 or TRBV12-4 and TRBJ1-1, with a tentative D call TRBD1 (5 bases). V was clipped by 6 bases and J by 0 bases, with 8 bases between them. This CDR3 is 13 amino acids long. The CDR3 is CASRETVNTEAFF. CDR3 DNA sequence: TGTGCCAGCAGAGAGACAGTGAACACTGAAGCTTTCTTT.

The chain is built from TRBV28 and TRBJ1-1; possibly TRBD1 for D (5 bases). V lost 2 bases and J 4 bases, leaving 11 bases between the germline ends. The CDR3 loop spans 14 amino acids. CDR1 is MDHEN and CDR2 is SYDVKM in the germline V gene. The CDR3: CASSLDSGITEAFF. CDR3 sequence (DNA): TGTGCCAGCAGTTTAGACAGTGGGATCACTGAAGCTTTCTTT.

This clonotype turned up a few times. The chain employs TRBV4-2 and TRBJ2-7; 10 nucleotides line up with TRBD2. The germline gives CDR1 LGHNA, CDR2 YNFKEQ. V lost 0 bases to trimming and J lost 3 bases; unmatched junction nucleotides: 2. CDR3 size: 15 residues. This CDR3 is CASSQERTSGYEQYF. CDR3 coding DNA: TGTGCCAGCAGCCAAGAGCGGACTAGCGGCTACGAGCAGTACTTC.

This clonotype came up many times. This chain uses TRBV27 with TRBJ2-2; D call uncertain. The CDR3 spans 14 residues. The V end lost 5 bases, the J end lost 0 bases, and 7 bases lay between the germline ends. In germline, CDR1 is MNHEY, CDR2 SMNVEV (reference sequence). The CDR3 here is CASSPGTNTGELFF. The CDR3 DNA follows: TGTGCCAGCAGTCCTGGGACGAACACCGGGGAGCTGTTTTTT.

Here the CDR3 DNA reads TGTGCCAGCAGCTTATACGGACAGGAAGGTTCACCCCTCCACTTT. Translating it yields CASSLYGQEGSPLHF. The chain is built from TRBV11-1 and TRBJ1-6, with 7 bases matching TRBD1. This CDR3 spans 15 amino acids. From germline, CDR1 is SGHAT and CDR2 FQDESV (reference sequence). Trimming cost V 2 bases and J 9 bases; bases outside gene matches: 7.

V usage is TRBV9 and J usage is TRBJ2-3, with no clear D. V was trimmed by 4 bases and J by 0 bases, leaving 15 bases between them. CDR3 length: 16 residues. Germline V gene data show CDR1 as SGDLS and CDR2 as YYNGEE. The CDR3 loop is CASSPHPGGSTDTQYF. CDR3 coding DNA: TGTGCCAGCAGCCCCCACCCGGGCGGTAGCACAGATACGCAGTATTTT.

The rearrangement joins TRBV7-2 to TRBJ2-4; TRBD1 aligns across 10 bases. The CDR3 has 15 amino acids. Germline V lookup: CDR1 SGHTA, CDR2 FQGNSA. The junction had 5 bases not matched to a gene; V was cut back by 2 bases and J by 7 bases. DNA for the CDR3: TGTGCCAGCAGCTTACGACAGGGGGCATCGAACATTCAGTACTTC. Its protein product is CASSLRQGASNIQYF.